A single sample gave rise to the 20 T cell receptor beta chains below, sequenced in a study of monozygotic twins with cystic fibrosis. Clones were sequenced by immunoSEQ multiplex PCR, and TCRdb holds only the in-frame ones, with some missing. This sample has around 29,000 clones, with around four fifths found just once. Sample: blood. These receptors came from a girl aged 2 to 9 with cystic fibrosis.

The chain links TRBV14 to TRBJ2-5; 9 bases are a match to TRBD2. In germline, CDR1 is SGHDN, CDR2 FVKESK. The trim removed 4 bases at V and 5 bases at J, leaving 11 bases unmatched. This CDR3 is 16 amino acids long. CDR3 DNA sequence: TGTGCCAGCAGCCGAAGCGGGGGGAGAGTTCGGGAGACCCAGTACTTC. Its protein is CASSRSGGRVRETQYF.

The chain recombines TRBV11-2 with TRBJ2-4; maybe TRBD2 (6 bases). This CDR3 is 16 amino acids long. V was clipped by 1 base and J by 1 base, with 11 bases between them. CDR1 and CDR2 (germline): SGHAT, FQNNGV. CDR3 region: CASSLVAVGAKNIQYF. In DNA form, the CDR3 reads TGTGCCAGCAGCTTAGTAGCGGTGGGGGCCAAAAACATTCAGTACTTC.

The chain carries TRBV27 and TRBJ2-3, with D uncertain. The CDR3 is 12 amino acids. The V end was cut by 5 bases, the J end by 0 bases, with 3 bases between. CDR1 and CDR2 (germline): MNHEY, SMNVEV (reference sequence). CDR3 sequence: CASSGSTDTQYF. DNA of the CDR3: TGTGCCAGCAGTGGCAGCACAGATACGCAGTATTTT.

The V call is TRBV14, the J call TRBJ2-2, with TRBD1 matching over 8 bases. V shed 4 bases, J shed 3 bases, and the junction held 4 bases outside the gene matches. Germline CDR1 SGHDN, CDR2 FVKESK. CDR3 length equals 15 residues. The CDR3 loop is CASSLGQGDTGELFF. Here the CDR3 DNA reads TGTGCCAGCAGCCTCGGACAGGGAGACACCGGGGAGCTGTTTTTT. Full variable domain (rest looked up from reference TRBV14 and TRBJ2-2): EAGVTQFPSHSVIEKGQTVTLRCDPISGHDNLYWYRRVMGKEIKFLLHFVKESKQDESGMPNNRFLAERTGGTYSTLKVQPAELEDSGVYFCASSLGQGDTGELFFGEGSRLTVL.

V is TRBV6-6 and J is TRBJ1-1, with D perhaps matching TRBD1 (5 bases). The V and J ends lost 9 bases and 10 bases respectively, with 12 bases between them. The length of the CDR3 is 10 residues. Germline V gene data show CDR1 as MNHNY and CDR2 as SVGAGI (reference sequence). The CDR3 bases are TGTGCCAGTGCCGGGGGGGTAGCTTTCTTT. This sequence encodes CASAGGVAFF.

The table lists this clone with a few counts. The J gene is TRBJ1-4, the V gene TRBV6-5; 7 positions match TRBD1. CDR3 size: 14 residues. With 6 bases clipped from V and 6 bases from J, the junction kept 7 bases outside the gene matches. The germline gives CDR1 MNHEY, CDR2 SVGAGI. Written as DNA, the CDR3 is TGTGCCAGCAGGAAGGGACAGCGGGATGAAAAACTGTTTTTT. Translating gives CASRKGQRDEKLFF.

This rearrangement joins TRBV11-3 to TRBJ2-7; D possibly matches TRBD1 or TRBD2 (6 bases each). The CDR3 runs 14 residues. Per the germline V gene, CDR1 is SGHNT and CDR2 is YENEEA. The V gene lost 3 bases and the J gene lost 1 base, with 10 bases spanning the gap. CDR3 sequence (DNA): TGTGCCAGCAGCTTTAGAGGGGGGTCCTACGAGCAGTACTTC. Translated, it gives CASSFRGGSYEQYF.

The gene calls are TRBV11-2 and TRBJ2-1, with D possibly matching TRBD2 (5 bases). This CDR3 is 16 amino acids long. Trimming left V 5 bases short and J 4 bases short, with 18 bases between. CDR1 and CDR2 from the germline V gene are SGHAT and FQNNGV. CDR3 in DNA: TGTGCCAGCAGCCGAGGTGGCGGGTCGCCTTACAATGAGCAGTTCTTC. It encodes CASSRGGGSPYNEQFF.

The chain has TRBV9 and TRBJ2-5; 12 nucleotides match TRBD1. This CDR3 is 16 amino acids long. Germline loops: CDR1 SGDLS, CDR2 YYNGEE. V dropped 3 bases and J dropped 5; count of bases not matched to a gene: 8. CDR3 DNA: TGTGCCAGCAGCGCCAGGGGGACAGGGGGCTTGGAGACCCAGTACTTC. Translation: CASSARGTGGLETQYF.

The V call is TRBV11-2, the J call TRBJ2-6; 7 bases are shared with TRBD1. J was trimmed by 0 bases and V by 5 bases; bases with no gene match: 13. CDR1 and CDR2 from the germline V gene are SGHAT and FQNNGV. The CDR3 sequence is 19 residues long. The CDR3 is CASSKPLLQGSSGANVLTF. CDR3 DNA: TGTGCCAGCAGCAAACCCTTACTACAGGGGAGCTCTGGGGCCAACGTCCTGACTTTC. The whole variable domain, remainder taken from reference TRBV11-2 and TRBJ2-6, is EAGVAQSPRYKIIEKRQSVAFWCNPISGHATLYWYQQILGQGPKLLIQFQNNGVVDDSQLPKDRFSAERLKGVDSTLKIQPAKLEDSAVYLCASSKPLLQGSSGANVLTFGAGSRLTVL.

The rearrangement uses TRBV5-1 and TRBJ2-7; no clear D. Trimming cost V 2 bases and J 2 bases, with 14 bases left between them. The length of the CDR3 is 15 residues. Germline V lookup: CDR1 SGHRS, CDR2 YFSETQ. This CDR3 is CASSFGPPPTYEQYF. The CDR3, as DNA: TGCGCCAGCAGCTTTGGGCCGCCTCCTACCTACGAGCAGTACTTC. Filled out from reference TRBV5-1 and TRBJ2-7, the complete variable domain reads KAGVTQTPRYLIKTRGQQVTLSCSPISGHRSVSWYQQTPGQGLQFLFEYFSETQRNKGNFPGRFSGRQFSNSRSEMNVSTLELGDSALYLCASSFGPPPTYEQYFGPGTRLTVT.

The chain recombines TRBV7-9 with TRBJ2-7; 7 positions agree with TRBD1. This CDR3 has 14 residues. With V trimmed by 2 bases and J by 2 bases, 3 bases remained unmatched. Germline CDR1 is SEHNR and CDR2 is FQNEAQ (reference sequence). CDR3 DNA sequence: TGTGCCAGCAGCTTAAGGGACAGCGCCTACGAGCAGTACTTC. It codes for CASSLRDSAYEQYF.

This chain uses TRBV6-1 with TRBJ1-5; TRBD1 matches 10 bases. This CDR3 region has 13 residues. The J segment lost 6 bases and the V segment lost 8 bases, leaving 4 bases of the junction unmatched. Germline CDR1 and CDR2: MNHNS and SASEGT. DNA for the CDR3: TGTGCCAGCGGGACAGGGGCCCCTCAGCCCCAGCATTTT. This encodes CASGTGAPQPQHF.

This chain joins TRBV5-1 and TRBJ2-7; D gene ambiguous. V was trimmed by 0 bases and J by 5 bases, leaving 9 bases between them. The V gene's germline CDR1 is SGHRS and CDR2 YFSETQ. This CDR3 comprises 13 residues. CDR3 amino acids: CASSLAGNHEQYF. In nucleotides, the CDR3 is TGCGCCAGCAGCTTGGCTGGGAACCACGAGCAGTACTTC.

V and J are TRBV29-1 and TRBJ2-7; 9 positions match TRBD1. The V gene's germline CDR1 is SQVTM and CDR2 ANQGSEA. V was pared by 3 bases and J by 2 bases, with 5 bases of the junction left unmatched. This CDR3 has 14 residues. Written as DNA, the CDR3 is TGCAGCGTTGATTCGGACAGGGGTCCCTACGAGCAGTACTTC. Translating it yields CSVDSDRGPYEQYF.

The chain employs TRBV30 and TRBJ1-6; unclear D gene. The CDR3 is 12 residues long. Germline V gene lookup returns CDR1 GTSNPN and CDR2 SVGIG (reference sequence). V lost 1 base, J lost 9 bases, and 7 bases lay in between. The CDR3 sequence: CAWSGRVSPLHF. The CDR3 DNA reads TGTGCCTGGAGTGGCCGAGTTTCACCCCTCCACTTT.

In its sample, this clone was seen once. CDR3 loop: CASSRHRGVNTEAFF. DNA for the CDR3: TGTGCCAGTAGTAGGCACAGGGGTGTGAACACTGAAGCTTTCTTT. V and J are TRBV19 and TRBJ1-1, with 7 bases fitting TRBD1. The CDR3 is 15 amino acids. Germline CDR1 LNHDA, CDR2 SQIVND (reference sequence). V shed 4 bases, J shed 0 bases, and the junction held 5 bases outside the gene matches.

The chain couples TRBV5-5 to TRBJ1-2; no reliable D call. This CDR3 region has 13 residues. Trimming pared 1 base from V and 7 bases from J, leaving 11 bases between. Germline V CDR1 and CDR2: SGHKS, YYEKEE (reference sequence). The CDR3 DNA sequence: TGTGCCAGCAGCTTGAACACTTTAGGTGGCTACACCTTC. It encodes CASSLNTLGGYTF.

There are a few counts of this clone. The CDR3 loop reads CTSDAEWGPNTYEQYF. CDR3 DNA: TGCACCAGCGACGCCGAGTGGGGACCTAATACCTACGAGCAGTACTTC. The gene calls are TRBV1 and TRBJ2-7. TRBV1 is marked as a pseudogene. The CDR3 length is 16 residues.

The chain couples TRBV11-2 to TRBJ2-3, with D unclear. The germline V and J ends were trimmed by 2 bases and 3 bases, with 18 bases remaining between them. Germline assignment: CDR1 SGHAT and CDR2 FQNNGV. This CDR3 contains 17 residues. The CDR3 nucleotides are TGTGCCAGCAGCTTAAGTGGCCGCCGGCGAGTTACAGATACGCAGTATTTT. Encoded protein: CASSLSGRRRVTDTQYF.